This T cell receptor (beta chain) came from a study of beta chain features in type 1 diabetes. Background on the study: All samples together contributed around 100,000,000 sorted cells for examination. General observations from the study: Within patients, naive, central memory and Treg TCRB repertoires seemed more similar than within healthy donors.

TCRB transcripts that were expressed got sequenced, as all of the isolated RNA had been reverse transcribed. Sequencing was performed with immunoSEQ multiplex PCR; in TCRdb, only in-frame clones are kept and a portion is missing. The sample consists of approximately 140,000 clones, roughly 10% of them appearing once. The CDR3 covers 14 residues. From germline, CDR1 is SGHRS and CDR2 YFSETQ. The V end lost 4 bases, the J end lost 0 bases, and 10 bases lay between the germline ends. Comment on this clone: Its specificity is unknown. This specimen includes other DNA sequences encoding the same CDR3.

Sequencing used central memory CD4+ T cells from blood. V and J are TRBV5-1 and TRBJ1-1; perhaps TRBD1 as D (6 bases). This sequence was found in a woman aged 40 to 50 in good health. CDR3 residues: CASSRGGLNTEAFF. The CDR3 DNA is TGCGCCAGCAGCCGGGGGGGCCTGAACACTGAAGCTTTCTTT.